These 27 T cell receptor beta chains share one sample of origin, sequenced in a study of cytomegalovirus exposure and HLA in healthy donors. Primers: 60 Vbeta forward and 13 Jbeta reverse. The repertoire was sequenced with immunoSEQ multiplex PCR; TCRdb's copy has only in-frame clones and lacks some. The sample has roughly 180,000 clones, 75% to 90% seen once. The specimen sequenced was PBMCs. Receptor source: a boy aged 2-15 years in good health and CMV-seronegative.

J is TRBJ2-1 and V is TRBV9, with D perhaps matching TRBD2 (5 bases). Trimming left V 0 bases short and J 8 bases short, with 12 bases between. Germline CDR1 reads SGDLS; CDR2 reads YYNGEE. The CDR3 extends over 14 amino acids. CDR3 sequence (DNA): TGTGCCAGCAGCGTAGGGTGGGGAGACGATGAGCAGTTCTTC. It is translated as CASSVGWGDDEQFF.

CDR3 residues: CASSLEISSYNEQFF. The CDR3 DNA reads as TGTGCCAGCAGCTTAGAGATCAGCTCCTACAATGAGCAGTTCTTC. The chain employs TRBV7-6 and TRBJ2-1; no reliable D call. V was trimmed by 1 base and J by 0 bases, leaving 7 bases between them. The V gene's germline CDR1 is SGHVS and CDR2 FNYEAQ. The CDR3 runs to 15 residues.

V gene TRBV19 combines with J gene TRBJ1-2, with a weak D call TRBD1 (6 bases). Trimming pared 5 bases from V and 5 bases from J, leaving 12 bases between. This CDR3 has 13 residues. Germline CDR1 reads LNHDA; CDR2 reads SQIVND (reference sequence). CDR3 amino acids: CASSGQGLYGYTF. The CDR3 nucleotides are TGTGCCAGTAGTGGGCAGGGGCTATATGGCTACACCTTC.

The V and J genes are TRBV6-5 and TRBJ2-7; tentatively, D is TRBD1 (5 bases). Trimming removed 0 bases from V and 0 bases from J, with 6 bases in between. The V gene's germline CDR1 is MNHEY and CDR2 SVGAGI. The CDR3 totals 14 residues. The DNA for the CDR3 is TGTGCCAGCAGTTACTCCCAGGGCTCCTACGAGCAGTACTTC. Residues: CASSYSQGSYEQYF.

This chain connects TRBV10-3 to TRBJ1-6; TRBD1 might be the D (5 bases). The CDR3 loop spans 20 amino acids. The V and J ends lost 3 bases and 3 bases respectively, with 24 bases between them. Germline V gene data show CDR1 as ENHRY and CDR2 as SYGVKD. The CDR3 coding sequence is TGTGCCATCAGTGAACAGGCCCAGATTCAGGGACTATTCTATAATTCACCCCTCCACTTT. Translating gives CAISEQAQIQGLFYNSPLHF.

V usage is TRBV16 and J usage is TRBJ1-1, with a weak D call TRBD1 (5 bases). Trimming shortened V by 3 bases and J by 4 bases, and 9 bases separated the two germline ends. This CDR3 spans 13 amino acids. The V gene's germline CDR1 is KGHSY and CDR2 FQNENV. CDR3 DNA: TGTGCCAGCAGCCATCAGGGATCCACTGAAGCTTTCTTT. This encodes CASSHQGSTEAFF.

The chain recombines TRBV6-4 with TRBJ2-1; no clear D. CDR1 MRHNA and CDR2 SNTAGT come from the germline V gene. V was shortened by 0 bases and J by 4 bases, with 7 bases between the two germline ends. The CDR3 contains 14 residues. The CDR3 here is CASSDSSSYNEQFF. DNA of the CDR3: TGTGCCAGCAGTGACTCGAGCTCATACAATGAGCAGTTCTTC.

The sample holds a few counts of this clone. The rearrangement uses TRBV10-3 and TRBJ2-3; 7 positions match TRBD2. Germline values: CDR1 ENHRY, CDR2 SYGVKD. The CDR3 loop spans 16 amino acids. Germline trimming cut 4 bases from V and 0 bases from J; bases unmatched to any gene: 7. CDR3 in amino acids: CAISGRSGDSTDTQYF. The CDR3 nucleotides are TGTGCCATCAGTGGGAGGAGCGGGGATAGCACAGATACGCAGTATTTT.

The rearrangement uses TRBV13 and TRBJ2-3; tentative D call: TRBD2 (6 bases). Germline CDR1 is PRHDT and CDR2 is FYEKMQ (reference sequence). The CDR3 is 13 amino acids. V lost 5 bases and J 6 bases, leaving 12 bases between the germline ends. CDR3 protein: CASSPEAGDTQYF. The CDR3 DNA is TGTGCCAGCAGCCCCGAAGCGGGTGATACGCAGTATTTT.

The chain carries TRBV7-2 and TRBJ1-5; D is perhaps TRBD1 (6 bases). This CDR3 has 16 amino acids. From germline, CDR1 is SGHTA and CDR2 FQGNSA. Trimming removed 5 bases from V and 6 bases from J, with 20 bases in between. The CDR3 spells CASSTPGRGGLQPQHF. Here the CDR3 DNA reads TGTGCCAGCAGCACCCCGGGCCGGGGGGGCCTTCAGCCCCAGCATTTT.

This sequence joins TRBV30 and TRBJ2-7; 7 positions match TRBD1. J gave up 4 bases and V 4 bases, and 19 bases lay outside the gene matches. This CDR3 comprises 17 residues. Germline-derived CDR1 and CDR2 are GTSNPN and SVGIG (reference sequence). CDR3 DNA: TGTGCCTGGACCCCATCACTAGACAGGGACACCAAGTACGAGCAGTACTTC. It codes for CAWTPSLDRDTKYEQYF. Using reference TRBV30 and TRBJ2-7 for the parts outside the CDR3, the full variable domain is SQTIHQWPATLVQPVGSPLSLECTVEGTSNPNLYWYRQAAGRGLQLLFYSVGIGQISSEVPQNLSASRPQDRQFILSSKKLLLSDSGFYLCAWTPSLDRDTKYEQYFGPGTRLTVT.

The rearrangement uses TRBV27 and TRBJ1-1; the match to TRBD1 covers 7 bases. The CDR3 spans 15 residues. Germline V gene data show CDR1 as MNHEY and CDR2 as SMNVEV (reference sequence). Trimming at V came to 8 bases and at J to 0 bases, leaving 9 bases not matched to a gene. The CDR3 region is CASQGEPIMNTEAFF. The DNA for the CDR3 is TGTGCCAGCCAGGGGGAGCCTATCATGAACACTGAAGCTTTCTTT.

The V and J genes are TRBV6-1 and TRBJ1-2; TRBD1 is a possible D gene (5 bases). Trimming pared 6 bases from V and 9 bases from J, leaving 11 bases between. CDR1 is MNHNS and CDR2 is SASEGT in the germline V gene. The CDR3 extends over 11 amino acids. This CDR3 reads CASSQGNSYTF. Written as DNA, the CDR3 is TGTGCCAGCAGCCAGGGTAACAGCTACACCTTC.

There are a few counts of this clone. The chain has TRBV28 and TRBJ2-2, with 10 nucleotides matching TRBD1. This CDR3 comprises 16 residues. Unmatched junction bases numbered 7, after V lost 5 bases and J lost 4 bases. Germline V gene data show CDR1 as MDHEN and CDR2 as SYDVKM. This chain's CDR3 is CASSTRQGAPTGELFF. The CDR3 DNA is TGTGCCAGCAGTACTCGACAGGGGGCGCCCACCGGGGAGCTGTTTTTT.

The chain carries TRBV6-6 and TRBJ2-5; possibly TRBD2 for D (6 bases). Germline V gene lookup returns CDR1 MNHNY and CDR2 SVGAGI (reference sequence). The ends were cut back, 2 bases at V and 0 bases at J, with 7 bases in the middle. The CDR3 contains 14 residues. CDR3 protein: CASSYGRYQETQYF. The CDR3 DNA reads TGTGCCAGCAGTTACGGGAGGTACCAAGAGACCCAGTACTTC.

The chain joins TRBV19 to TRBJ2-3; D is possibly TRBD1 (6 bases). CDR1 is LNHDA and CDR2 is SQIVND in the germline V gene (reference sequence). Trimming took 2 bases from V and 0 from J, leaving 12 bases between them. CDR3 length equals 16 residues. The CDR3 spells CASSIRDTGSTDTQYF. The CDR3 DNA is TGTGCCAGTAGTATACGGGACACTGGCAGCACAGATACGCAGTATTTT.

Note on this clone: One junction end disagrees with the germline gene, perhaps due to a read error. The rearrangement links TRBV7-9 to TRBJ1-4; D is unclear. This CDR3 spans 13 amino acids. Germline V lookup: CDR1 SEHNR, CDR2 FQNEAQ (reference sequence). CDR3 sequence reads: CSSSLGSGEKLFF. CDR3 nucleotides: TGTTCCAGCAGCTTAGGGAGTGGTGAAAAACTGTTTTTT.

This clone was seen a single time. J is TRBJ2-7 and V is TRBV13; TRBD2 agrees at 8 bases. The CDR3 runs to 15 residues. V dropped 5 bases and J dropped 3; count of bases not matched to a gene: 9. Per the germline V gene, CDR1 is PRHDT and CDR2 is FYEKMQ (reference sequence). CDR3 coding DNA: TGTGCCAGCAGCGTAGCGGGGTCTAGAGACTACGAGCAGTACTTC. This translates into CASSVAGSRDYEQYF.

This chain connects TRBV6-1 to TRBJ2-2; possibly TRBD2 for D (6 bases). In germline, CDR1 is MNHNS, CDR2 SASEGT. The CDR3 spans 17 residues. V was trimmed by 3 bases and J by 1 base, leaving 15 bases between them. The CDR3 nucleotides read TGTGCCAGCAGTGACCCGGTACTAGCAAGGAACACCGGGGAGCTGTTTTTT. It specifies CASSDPVLARNTGELFF.

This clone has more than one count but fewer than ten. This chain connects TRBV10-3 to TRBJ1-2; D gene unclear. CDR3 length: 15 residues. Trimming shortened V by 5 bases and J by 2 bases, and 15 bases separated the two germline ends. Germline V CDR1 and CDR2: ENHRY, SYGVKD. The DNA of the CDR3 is TGTGCCATCAGTCGAACTATAGATCGGAACTATGGCTACACCTTC. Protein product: CAISRTIDRNYGYTF.

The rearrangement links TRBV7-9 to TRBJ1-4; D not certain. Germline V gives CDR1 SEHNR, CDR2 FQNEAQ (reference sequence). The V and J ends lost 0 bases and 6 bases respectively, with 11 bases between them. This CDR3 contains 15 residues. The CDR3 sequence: CASSLAAKADEKLFF. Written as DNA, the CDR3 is TGTGCCAGCAGCTTAGCGGCTAAGGCGGATGAAAAACTGTTTTTT.

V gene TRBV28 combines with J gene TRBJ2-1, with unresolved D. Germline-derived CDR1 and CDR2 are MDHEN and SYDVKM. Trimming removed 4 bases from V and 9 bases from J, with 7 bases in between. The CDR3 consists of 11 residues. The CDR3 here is CASSSVGEQFF. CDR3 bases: TGTGCCAGCAGTTCGGTCGGTGAGCAGTTCTTC.

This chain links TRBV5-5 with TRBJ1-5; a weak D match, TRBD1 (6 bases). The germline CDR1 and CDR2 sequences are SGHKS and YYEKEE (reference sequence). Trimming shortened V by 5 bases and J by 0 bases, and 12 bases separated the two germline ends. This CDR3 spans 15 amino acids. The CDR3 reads CASSQTGNSNQPQHF. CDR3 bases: TGTGCCAGCAGTCAGACAGGAAATAGCAATCAGCCCCAGCATTTT.

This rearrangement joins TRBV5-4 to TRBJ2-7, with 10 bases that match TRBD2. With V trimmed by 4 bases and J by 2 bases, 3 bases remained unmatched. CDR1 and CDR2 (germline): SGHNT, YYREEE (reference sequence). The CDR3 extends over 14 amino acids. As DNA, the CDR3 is TGTGCCAGCAGCGATCTAGCGGGAGCCTACGAGCAGTACTTC. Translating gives CASSDLAGAYEQYF.

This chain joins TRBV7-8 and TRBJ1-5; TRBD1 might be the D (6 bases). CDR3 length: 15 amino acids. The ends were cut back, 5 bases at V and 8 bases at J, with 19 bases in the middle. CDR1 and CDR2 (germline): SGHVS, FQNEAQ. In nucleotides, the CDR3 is TGTGCCAGCAGCGCTAACACAGGGATTGTGGAGCCCCAGCATTTT. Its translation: CASSANTGIVEPQHF.

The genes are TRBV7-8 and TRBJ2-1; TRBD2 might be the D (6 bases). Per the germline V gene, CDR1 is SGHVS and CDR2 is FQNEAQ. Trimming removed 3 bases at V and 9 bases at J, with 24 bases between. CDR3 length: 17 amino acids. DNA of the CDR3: TGTGCCAGCAGCTTTTGGGTGGCGGGAAAGGCAAGGAGTGAGCAGTTCTTC. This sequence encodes CASSFWVAGKARSEQFF.

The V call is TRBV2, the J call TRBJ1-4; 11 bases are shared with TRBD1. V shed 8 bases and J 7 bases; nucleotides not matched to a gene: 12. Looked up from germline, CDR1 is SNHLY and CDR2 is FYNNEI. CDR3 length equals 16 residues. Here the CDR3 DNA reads TGTGCCAGCCAACCGGGACAGGGGGTAAGCGGTGAAAAACTGTTTTTT. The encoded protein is CASQPGQGVSGEKLFF. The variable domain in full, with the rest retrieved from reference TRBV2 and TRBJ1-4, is EPEVTQTPSHQVTQMGQEVILRCVPISNHLYFYWYRQILGQKVEFLVSFYNNEISEKSEIFDDQFSVERPDGSNFTLKIRSTKLEDSAMYFCASQPGQGVSGEKLFFGSGTQLSVL.